The 21 T cell receptor beta chains reported below all come from one sample, sequenced in a study of shared clonotypes between healthy human individuals. Using immunoSEQ multiplex PCR, the repertoire was profiled, and TCRdb retains in-frame clones only, with some absent. The sample has about 590,000 clones, around 95% seen once. CD45RO negativity and positive selection for CCR7 defined naive CD8 cells, a population that excluded terminally differentiated effector memory CD45RA+ cells. The source material was naive CD8+ T cells sorted from blood. Source of these receptors: a woman in her thirties in good health.

V is TRBV4-1 and J is TRBJ1-1; D is undetermined. The germline V gene encodes CDR1 MGHRA and CDR2 YSYEKL. The CDR3 is 14 amino acids. Trimming removed 1 base from V and 7 bases from J, with 13 bases in between. CDR3 sequence: CASSQGSGTLEAFF. CDR3 DNA: TGCGCCAGCAGCCAAGGAAGCGGAACCCTTGAAGCTTTCTTT.

The rearrangement links TRBV6-5 to TRBJ1-2; possibly TRBD1 for D (6 bases). Trimming removed 4 bases from V and 3 bases from J, with 9 bases in between. CDR1 and CDR2 (germline): MNHEY, SVGAGI. The CDR3 totals 13 residues. In nucleotides, the CDR3 is TGTGCCAGCAGTTCGACAGGATACTATGGCTACACCTTC. Amino acids: CASSSTGYYGYTF.

This chain uses TRBV27 with TRBJ2-7; 10 bases map to TRBD1. CDR1 is MNHEY and CDR2 is SMNVEV in the germline V gene (reference sequence). Trimming took 7 bases from V and 5 from J; bases not matched to a gene: 2. This CDR3 region has 12 residues. The CDR3 spells CASTDRGNEQYF. The CDR3 DNA follows: TGTGCCAGCACGGACAGGGGGAACGAGCAGTACTTC.

This rearrangement joins TRBV10-3 to TRBJ2-7, with D possibly being TRBD1 (5 bases). This CDR3 comprises 13 residues. V was pared by 5 bases and J by 1 base, with 9 bases between. The germline CDR1 and CDR2 sequences are ENHRY and SYGVKD. The CDR3 is CAISTGSSYEQYF. CDR3 in DNA: TGTGCCATCAGTACAGGAAGTTCCTACGAGCAGTACTTC.

The chain recombines TRBV9 with TRBJ1-1; D is unclear. The V gene lost 4 bases and the J gene lost 3 bases, with 13 bases spanning the gap. This CDR3 comprises 14 residues. Germline values: CDR1 SGDLS, CDR2 YYNGEE. The CDR3 reads CASSQSWGDTEAFF. The CDR3 DNA reads as TGTGCCAGCAGCCAGAGTTGGGGAGACACTGAAGCTTTCTTT.

There are a few counts of this clone. The chain links TRBV28 to TRBJ2-7; D is undetermined. The length of the CDR3 is 15 residues. Trimming took off 2 bases at V and 2 bases at J, with 13 bases between the two ends. CDR1 is MDHEN and CDR2 is SYDVKM in the germline V gene. This CDR3 reads CASSLSWPGPYEQYF. The CDR3 DNA reads TGTGCCAGCAGTTTAAGTTGGCCGGGCCCCTACGAGCAGTACTTC. Using reference TRBV28 and TRBJ2-7 for the parts outside the CDR3, the full variable domain is DVKVTQSSRYLVKRTGEKVFLECVQDMDHENMFWYRQDPGLGLRLIYFSYDVKMKEKGDIPEGYSVSREKKERFSLILESASTNQTSMYLCASSLSWPGPYEQYFGPGTRLTVT.

The rearrangement uses TRBV5-4 and TRBJ2-7; tentative D call: TRBD2 (6 bases). Trimming removed 2 bases from V and 3 bases from J, with 6 bases in between. Germline CDR1 is SGHNT and CDR2 is YYREEE (reference sequence). The CDR3 is made up of 12 amino acids. Here the CDR3 DNA reads TGTGCCAGCAGCTTCGGGAGCTACGAGCAGTACTTC. It encodes CASSFGSYEQYF.

The rearrangement joins TRBV4-1 to TRBJ2-4; D is ambiguous. The CDR3 runs to 14 residues. Trimming removed 5 bases from V and 0 bases from J, with 8 bases in between. Germline CDR1 MGHRA, CDR2 YSYEKL. CDR3 DNA: TGCGCCAGCAGCGCTATCCTAGCCAAAAACATTCAGTACTTC. Translation: CASSAILAKNIQYF.

V and J are TRBV19 and TRBJ2-2, with D unresolved. Trimming pared 2 bases from V and 4 bases from J, leaving 5 bases between. This CDR3 spans 13 amino acids. CDR1 is LNHDA and CDR2 is SQIVND in the germline V gene (reference sequence). The CDR3, as DNA: TGTGCCAGTAGTATAACCCTCACCGGGGAGCTGTTTTTT. As protein: CASSITLTGELFF.

The chain has TRBV2 and TRBJ2-1; 10 bases fit TRBD2. CDR3 length: 15 residues. The V gene end was trimmed by 6 bases and the J gene end by 4 bases; junction bases not matched to a gene: 6. CDR1 is SNHLY and CDR2 is FYNNEI in the germline V gene. The CDR3 reads CASSASGGEYNEQFF. In DNA, the CDR3 is TGTGCCAGCAGCGCTAGCGGGGGAGAATACAATGAGCAGTTCTTC.

This clone was counted a single time. V is TRBV21-1 and J is TRBJ2-7; the D call in the table, TRBD1, was not verified against the DNA. TRBV21-1 is shown as a pseudogene. This CDR3 region has 15 residues. The CDR3 DNA sequence: TGTGCCAGCAGCAAAGACAGGGAGAGTTCCTACGAGCAGTACTTC. Protein sequence: CASSKDRESSYEQYF.

The chain recombines TRBV27 with TRBJ2-7; D is possibly TRBD1 (5 bases). V was trimmed by 8 bases and J by 4 bases, leaving 12 bases between them. The CDR3 length is 12 residues. CDR1 and CDR2 (germline): MNHEY, SMNVEV (reference sequence). As DNA, the CDR3 is TGTGCCAGCGCTACTCAGGGTTACGAGCAGTACTTC. Its translation is CASATQGYEQYF.

The chain uses TRBV6-5 and TRBJ2-7; no definite D call. Trimming shortened V by 4 bases and J by 0 bases, and 7 bases separated the two germline ends. The CDR3 contains 13 residues. The V gene's germline CDR1 is MNHEY and CDR2 SVGAGI. For the CDR3, the DNA is TGTGCCAGCAGTTCCAGCTACTCCTACGAGCAGTACTTC. Encoded protein: CASSSSYSYEQYF.

V gene TRBV25-1 combines with J gene TRBJ1-3; D uncertain. Per germline, CDR1 MGHDK and CDR2 SYGVNS. Trimming removed 7 bases at V and 4 bases at J, with 2 bases between. CDR3 size: 10 residues. The chain's CDR3 is CASIGNTIYF. For the CDR3, the DNA is TGTGCCAGCATAGGAAACACCATATATTTT.

The chain joins TRBV7-8 to TRBJ1-2; the D gene is possibly TRBD1 (6 bases). The CDR3 has 14 residues. Germline CDR1 reads SGHVS; CDR2 reads FQNEAQ. Trimming removed 5 bases from V and 8 bases from J, with 18 bases in between. The CDR3 spells CASSPRVPGVGYTF. The CDR3 coding sequence is TGTGCCAGCAGCCCAAGGGTCCCAGGGGTAGGCTACACCTTC.

J is TRBJ2-2 and V is TRBV9; D remains ambiguous. Germline values: CDR1 SGDLS, CDR2 YYNGEE. This CDR3 has 16 amino acids. V lost 0 bases and J lost 0, with 9 bases in between. CDR3: CASSVAIRTNTGELFF. CDR3 DNA: TGTGCCAGCAGCGTAGCTATCCGGACGAACACCGGGGAGCTGTTTTTT.

This chain joins TRBV7-7 and TRBJ2-1; 13 bases map to TRBD2. CDR1 is SSHAT, CDR2 FNYEAQ, per germline (reference sequence). Germline trimming cut 5 bases from V and 8 bases from J; bases unmatched to any gene: 18. The CDR3 is made up of 19 amino acids. This CDR3 reads CASSPDPGLAGFGGDEQFF. In DNA, the CDR3 is TGTGCCAGCAGCCCGGACCCGGGACTAGCGGGATTCGGTGGCGATGAGCAGTTCTTC.

The rearrangement links TRBV27 to TRBJ2-2; D gene uncertain. Trimming left V 4 bases short and J 5 bases short, with 5 bases between. CDR3 size: 12 residues. The V gene's germline CDR1 is MNHEY and CDR2 SMNVEV (reference sequence). CDR3 DNA sequence: TGTGCCAGCAGTTCCTGGACCGGGGAGCTGTTTTTT. Translated, it gives CASSSWTGELFF.

This chain joins TRBV30 and TRBJ2-5; tentative D call: TRBD2 (6 bases). CDR3 size: 12 residues. V lost 3 bases and J lost 8, with 13 bases in between. Per the germline V gene, CDR1 is GTSNPN and CDR2 is SVGIG (reference sequence). CDR3 nucleotides: TGTGCCTGGAGCCCTCCCGGGGGTACCCAGTACTTC. This gives the protein CAWSPPGGTQYF.

This rearrangement joins TRBV16 to TRBJ2-7; 9 bases are shared with TRBD1. The length of the CDR3 is 14 residues. V trimming: 2 bases; J trimming: 4 bases; junction bases outside the gene matches: 3. Germline CDR1 and CDR2: KGHSY and FQNENV. CDR3 coding DNA: TGTGCCAGCAGCCAAGGGACAGGGAGTTACGAGCAGTACTTC. It codes for CASSQGTGSYEQYF.

The V call is TRBV5-4, the J call TRBJ1-1, with no clear D. Germline V gene sequence: CDR1 SGHNT, CDR2 YYREEE (reference sequence). The CDR3 loop spans 15 amino acids. V was pared by 1 base and J by 4 bases, with 14 bases between. The CDR3 region is CASSLSPRLGTEAFF. CDR3 DNA: TGTGCCAGCAGCTTGTCTCCCAGATTGGGCACTGAAGCTTTCTTT.